What follows are 28 T cell receptor beta chains derived from one specimen sequenced in a study of neoadjuvant anti-PD-1 for oral cavity cancer. Libraries were prepared by immunoSEQ multiplex PCR; TCRdb keeps only in-frame clonotypes and omits some of them. Among 80,000 to 95,000 clones listed, approximately 80% were seen once. Sequences were derived from PBMCs, sampled before nivolumab (anti-PD-1) treatment. The receptors derive from a person between 35 and 79 years old with oral cavity squamous cell carcinoma.

Concerning this clone itself: The junction departs from the called germline gene at one end, perhaps through a read error. The rearrangement uses TRBV6-1 and TRBJ2-7; D is perhaps TRBD1 (6 bases). CDR1 MNHNS and CDR2 SASEGT come from the germline V gene. The CDR3 is 14 residues long. In DNA form, the CDR3 reads TGTGCCAGCACTGAACGGCAGGGACACTACGAGCAGTACTTC. Its protein is CASTERQGHYEQYF.

The chain uses TRBV7-9 and TRBJ2-7; 7 bases are shared with TRBD2. Germline values: CDR1 SEHNR, CDR2 FQNEAQ (reference sequence). CDR3 size: 14 residues. V lost 2 bases and J lost 4; bases outside the gene matches: 5. DNA for the CDR3: TGTGCCAGCAGCTTAAGGGCGGGAGAATACGAGCAGTACTTC. This codes for CASSLRAGEYEQYF.

The chain joins TRBV30 to TRBJ2-7, with D uncertain. V lost 1 base to trimming and J lost 2 bases, with 9 bases between them. The CDR3 is made up of 13 amino acids. In germline, CDR1 is GTSNPN, CDR2 SVGIG (reference sequence). The CDR3 loop is CAWSDDTAYEQYF. The CDR3 region has the DNA TGTGCCTGGAGTGATGATACCGCCTACGAGCAGTACTTC.

This sequence joins TRBV10-3 and TRBJ2-2; TRBD1 is a possible D gene (6 bases). This CDR3 has 15 amino acids. V lost 3 bases and J lost 4, with 12 bases in between. Germline CDR1 is ENHRY and CDR2 is SYGVKD. Here the CDR3 reads CAISEVGQTTGELFF. CDR3 DNA sequence: TGTGCCATCAGTGAAGTCGGACAGACCACCGGGGAGCTGTTTTTT.

The chain is built from TRBV11-1 and TRBJ2-5; D is unresolved. Germline V CDR1 and CDR2: SGHAT, FQDESV (reference sequence). This CDR3 has 14 residues. V lost 5 bases to trimming and J lost 1 base, with 11 bases between them. The chain's CDR3 is CASSKDGIQETQYF. The CDR3 DNA reads TGTGCCAGCAGCAAGGACGGAATCCAAGAGACCCAGTACTTC. Looking up the rest from reference TRBV11-1 and TRBJ2-5 gives the full variable domain: EAEVAQSPRYKITEKSQAVAFWCDPISGHATLYWYRQILGQGPELLVQFQDESVVDDSQLPKDRFSAERLKGVDSTLKIQPAELGDSAMYLCASSKDGIQETQYFGPGTRLLVL.

The chain couples TRBV5-1 to TRBJ2-1, with D perhaps matching TRBD1 or TRBD2 (5 bases each). Germline V lookup: CDR1 SGHRS, CDR2 YFSETQ. V was trimmed by 4 bases and J by 0 bases, leaving 14 bases between them. This CDR3 has 16 residues. CDR3 DNA sequence: TGCGCCAGCAGCCTATCCTGGGACCACTCCTACAATGAGCAGTTCTTC. As protein: CASSLSWDHSYNEQFF.

This clone was seen a few times. The V and J genes are TRBV7-9 and TRBJ2-3; D is unresolved. The V and J ends lost 1 base and 1 base respectively, with 9 bases between them. The CDR3 runs 15 residues. The germline V gene has CDR1 SEHNR and CDR2 FQNEAQ (reference sequence). The CDR3 DNA follows: TGTGCCAGCAGCTTAGTAGAACCAGGCACAGATACGCAGTATTTT. It codes for CASSLVEPGTDTQYF. Based on the CDR3 plus reference TRBV7-9 and TRBJ2-3, the full variable domain is DTGVSQNPRHKITKRGQNVTFRCDPISEHNRLYWYRQTLGQGPEFLTYFQNEAQLEKSRLLSDRFSAERPKGSFSTLEIQRTEQGDSAMYLCASSLVEPGTDTQYFGPGTRLTVL.

J is TRBJ1-2 and V is TRBV28; a possible D gene is TRBD1 (6 bases). V was cut by 4 bases and J by 8 bases, with 14 bases left in between. This CDR3 spans 13 amino acids. CDR1 and CDR2 (germline): MDHEN, SYDVKM. The CDR3 DNA is TGTGCCAGCAGTTCAGGGGAGATCTCCGGCTACACCTTC. It encodes CASSSGEISGYTF.

The V gene is TRBV9, the J gene TRBJ2-6; no reliable D call. V lost 1 base and J 0 bases, leaving 20 bases between the germline ends. Germline V gene data show CDR1 as SGDLS and CDR2 as YYNGEE. This CDR3 contains 20 residues. Here the CDR3 reads CASSVFPDRAPGSGANVLTF. The CDR3 DNA follows: TGTGCCAGCAGCGTATTCCCAGATAGGGCCCCGGGCTCTGGGGCCAACGTCCTGACTTTC.

The rearrangement links TRBV19 to TRBJ2-1, with 7 bases that match TRBD1. The V gene's germline CDR1 is LNHDA and CDR2 SQIVND (reference sequence). The length of the CDR3 is 16 residues. With 4 bases clipped from V and 7 bases from J, the junction kept 13 bases outside the gene matches. DNA for the CDR3: TGTGCCAGTAGTAGCACGACAGGGATTGGGTATAATGAGCAGTTCTTC. This sequence encodes CASSSTTGIGYNEQFF. Full variable domain (rest looked up from reference TRBV19 and TRBJ2-1): DGGITQSPKYLFRKEGQNVTLSCEQNLNHDAMYWYRQDPGQGLRLIYYSQIVNDFQKGDIAEGYSVSREKKESFPLTVTSAQKNPTAFYLCASSSTTGIGYNEQFFGPGTRLTVL.

The table lists this clone with a count of one. The chain combines TRBV11-2 with TRBJ2-3; 8 nucleotides align to TRBD2. J gave up 5 bases and V 5 bases, and 9 bases lay outside the gene matches. There are 15 residues in the CDR3. The germline gives CDR1 SGHAT, CDR2 FQNNGV. In DNA form, the CDR3 reads TGTGCCAGCAGCCAGGGGACTAGTCGGGGAGATACGCAGTATTTT. Amino acid sequence: CASSQGTSRGDTQYF.

The DNA for the CDR3 is TGTGCCAGCAGTGCTCAAGGGCAGCTCTATGGCTACACCTTC. Its protein product is CASSAQGQLYGYTF. The chain employs TRBV28 and TRBJ1-2; D uncertain. CDR1 and CDR2 (germline): MDHEN, SYDVKM. Trimming left V 5 bases short and J 4 bases short, with 14 bases between. CDR3 size: 14 residues.

The chain carries TRBV9 and TRBJ1-5, with 7 bases lining up with TRBD1. Germline V CDR1 and CDR2: SGDLS, YYNGEE. V trimming: 3 bases; J trimming: 4 bases; junction bases outside the gene matches: 4. This CDR3 comprises 14 residues. The CDR3 protein is CASSATTGNQPQHF. The CDR3 DNA reads as TGTGCCAGCAGCGCAACGACAGGGAATCAGCCCCAGCATTTT.

This chain uses TRBV6-6 with TRBJ1-4; D is possibly TRBD1 (5 bases). The CDR3 sequence is 16 residues long. Trimming took 5 bases from V and 4 from J, leaving 17 bases between them. Germline loops: CDR1 MNHNY, CDR2 SVGAGI (reference sequence). The CDR3, as DNA: TGTGCCAGCAGTCCTCCGGGCCAAGGGGATAATGAAAAACTGTTTTTT. It codes for CASSPPGQGDNEKLFF.

The J gene is TRBJ2-3, the V gene TRBV6-1; the match to TRBD2 covers 13 bases. The germline gives CDR1 MNHNS, CDR2 SASEGT. V shed 6 bases and J 4 bases; nucleotides not matched to a gene: 4. The CDR3 spans 15 residues. CDR3 loop: CASSGLAGAADTQYF. CDR3 DNA sequence: TGTGCCAGCAGCGGACTAGCGGGAGCGGCAGATACGCAGTATTTT.

The chain recombines TRBV19 with TRBJ2-7; 12 bases line up with TRBD1. J was trimmed by 2 bases and V by 8 bases; bases with no gene match: 4. CDR3 size: 14 residues. Germline V gives CDR1 LNHDA, CDR2 SQIVND (reference sequence). Here the CDR3 reads CASVGTGGPYEQYF. CDR3 coding DNA: TGTGCCAGTGTTGGGACAGGGGGCCCCTACGAGCAGTACTTC.

This clone appeared a few times. This chain uses TRBV6-5 with TRBJ1-5; the D gene is possibly TRBD1 (6 bases). V gave up 6 bases and J gave up 0 bases, with 12 bases separating them. The CDR3 totals 15 residues. CDR1 and CDR2 from the germline V gene are MNHEY and SVGAGI. CDR3 sequence (DNA): TGTGCCAGCAGGGGGGCAGGGTATAGCAATCAGCCCCAGCATTTT. Translating it yields CASRGAGYSNQPQHF.

This clone occurred once. The gene calls are TRBV7-8 and TRBJ1-3, with a possible D match to TRBD1 (5 bases). CDR3 size: 15 residues. Looked up from germline, CDR1 is SGHVS and CDR2 is FQNEAQ. The V and J ends lost 4 bases and 0 bases respectively, with 10 bases between them. The CDR3 DNA reads as TGTGCCAGCAGCTCCTCCGGGGGCTCTGGAAACACCATATATTTT. The encoded protein is CASSSSGGSGNTIYF.

The J gene is TRBJ2-7, the V gene TRBV21-1; whether TRBD2, the table's D call, matches the DNA was not checked. TRBV21-1 is designated a pseudogene. This CDR3 has 20 amino acids. The CDR3 spells CAGRQGKGLAGGLERWEQYF. CDR3 nucleotides: TGTGCCGGGAGACAGGGGAAGGGACTAGCGGGAGGTCTCGAAAGGTGGGAGCAGTACTTC.

In this sample, this clone turned up a few times. J is TRBJ1-1 and V is TRBV7-8, with TRBD1 identical over 8 bases. CDR3 length: 15 amino acids. Germline CDR1 reads SGHVS; CDR2 reads FQNEAQ. With V trimmed by 3 bases and J by 3 bases, 6 bases remained unmatched. CDR3 DNA: TGTGCCAGCAGCTTGAGGACAGGGATTGACACTGAAGCTTTCTTT. Translating gives CASSLRTGIDTEAFF.

The V call is TRBV6-1, the J call TRBJ1-1; tentative D call: TRBD1 (5 bases). Trimming cost V 0 bases and J 4 bases, with 9 bases left between them. CDR1 is MNHNS, CDR2 SASEGT, per germline. CDR3 size: 14 residues. This CDR3 reads CASSEAGVITEAFF. The CDR3 nucleotides read TGTGCCAGCAGTGAAGCGGGGGTTATCACTGAAGCTTTCTTT.

This chain uses TRBV12-5 with TRBJ2-1, with D tentatively TRBD2 (5 bases). The germline V gene encodes CDR1 LGHNT and CDR2 FRNRAP. There are 15 residues in the CDR3. The V gene lost 1 base and the J gene lost 9 bases, with 16 bases spanning the gap. CDR3: CASGLGQADLAEQFF. As DNA, the CDR3 is TGTGCTAGTGGTTTGGGACAAGCGGACTTAGCTGAGCAGTTCTTC.

In nucleotides, the CDR3 is TGCAGCGTGGTAGCGGGAGCCAACTACGAGCAGTACTTC. This translates into CSVVAGANYEQYF. The V gene is TRBV29-1, the J gene TRBJ2-7, with 9 positions matching TRBD2. The CDR3 is 13 amino acids. Germline V gives CDR1 SQVTM, CDR2 ANQGSEA. Trimming at V came to 6 bases and at J to 3 bases, leaving 6 bases not matched to a gene.

This clone has more than one count but fewer than ten. This chain links TRBV5-1 with TRBJ2-3; 12 nucleotides align to TRBD2. The CDR3 is 16 amino acids. Per germline, CDR1 SGHRS and CDR2 YFSETQ. V lost 4 bases to trimming and J lost 1 base; unmatched junction nucleotides: 4. The CDR3 DNA reads as TGCGCCAGCAGCCCCGGACTAGCGGGACGCACAGATACGCAGTATTTT. Its protein product is CASSPGLAGRTDTQYF.

The V call is TRBV4-1, the J call TRBJ1-5, with D maybe TRBD1 (5 bases). The CDR3 length is 16 residues. The germline CDR1 and CDR2 sequences are MGHRA and YSYEKL. V lost 4 bases and J 3 bases, leaving 16 bases between the germline ends. Written as DNA, the CDR3 is TGCGCCAGCAGCCCTGCCGGGGGTGCGACCAATCAGCCCCAGCATTTT. The encoded protein is CASSPAGGATNQPQHF.

This rearrangement joins TRBV7-9 to TRBJ1-2; D is ambiguous. CDR1 and CDR2 (germline): SEHNR, FQNEAQ (reference sequence). The CDR3 has 16 residues. The V gene lost 1 base and the J gene lost 6 bases, with 18 bases spanning the gap. The CDR3 loop reads CASSLGRGELWNGYTF. CDR3 nucleotide sequence: TGTGCCAGCAGCTTAGGACGGGGAGAACTCTGGAATGGCTACACCTTC.

The chain recombines TRBV5-1 with TRBJ2-5; maybe TRBD2 (7 bases). The CDR3 is made up of 17 amino acids. V was shortened by 1 base and J by 5 bases, with 21 bases between the two germline ends. Germline CDR1 and CDR2: SGHRS and YFSETQ. The DNA of the CDR3 is TGCGCCAGCAGCTTGACTCCAGCTAATAGGGGGGGTGAGACCCAGTACTTC. Translated: CASSLTPANRGGETQYF.

The chain joins TRBV27 to TRBJ2-5; 7 nucleotides align to TRBD1. With V trimmed by 5 bases and J by 1 base, 7 bases remained unmatched. Germline V gene sequence: CDR1 MNHEY, CDR2 SMNVEV (reference sequence). CDR3 size: 15 residues. The CDR3 sequence: CASSQRQGTQETQYF. The CDR3 DNA reads as TGTGCCAGCAGTCAACGACAGGGAACCCAAGAGACCCAGTACTTC.